The T cell receptor beta chain under discussion was sequenced for a study of cytomegalovirus exposure and HLA in healthy donors. Overall study results and limits: Among TCR sequences, most were rare, though some public TCRs appeared in many donors. Exclusion as indistinguishable affected some V segments, including TRBV6-2 and TRBV6-3. Certain sequence variants were highly shared and formed a cluster, and this cluster was likely a sequencing artifact.

PCR amplification relied on 60 Vbeta primers (plus 13 Jbeta primers). Clones were sequenced by immunoSEQ multiplex PCR, and TCRdb holds only the in-frame ones, with some missing. The data include 40,000 to 50,000 clones; the top ten clones carry about 1.2%. For this clone: What it binds is not known.

The CDR3 covers 15 residues. Deletions cut 1 base from V and 7 bases from J, with 17 bases between. Per the germline V gene, CDR1 is LGHNA and CDR2 is YSLEER. This receptor was obtained from a young man in good health and CMV-seronegative. The V and J genes are TRBV4-3 and TRBJ2-7; possible D gene TRBD2, 6 bases. Sequencing was performed on PBMCs. The CDR3 DNA sequence: TGCGCCAGCAGCCAAGTGCTAGTAGGACTACTGGAGCAGTACTTC. Its translation is CASSQVLVGLLEQYF.